The 13 T cell receptor beta chains below come from one sample, sequenced in a study of CD8 T cells in Susac syndrome. Reverse transcription of about 0.5 to 1 ug RNA used random hexamers. TCRdb reprocessed the immunoSEQ multiplex PCR reads with MiXCR, giving one entry per CDR3 protein. This repertoire shows more than 90,000 distinct CDR3 sequences, roughly 93% found once; its top ten account for roughly 0.094%. Sample: CD4+ T cells from PBMCs. Receptor source: a human donor with multiple sclerosis.

Here the CDR3 DNA reads TGTGCCAGTGGGACAGGAGAAGGGAACACTGAAGCTTTCTTT. The encoded protein is CASGTGEGNTEAFF. The gene calls are TRBV19 and TRBJ1-1; 8 nucleotides align to TRBD1. This CDR3 has 14 amino acids. The junction had 6 bases not matched to a gene; V was cut back by 8 bases and J by 1 base. Germline CDR1 is LNHDA and CDR2 is SQIVND (reference sequence).

The chain has TRBV6-5 and TRBJ1-2, with 7 positions matching TRBD1. Germline V gene sequence: CDR1 MNHEY, CDR2 SVGAGI. The CDR3 length is 16 residues. Trimming at V came to 2 bases and at J to 2 bases, leaving 8 bases not matched to a gene. CDR3 nucleotides: TGTGCCAGCAGTTACGTCAGGGACAGACTCAACTATGGCTACACCTTC. The encoded protein is CASSYVRDRLNYGYTF.

J is TRBJ1-1 and V is TRBV30; D gene unclear. V gave up 0 bases and J gave up 7 bases, with 9 bases separating them. The CDR3 has 12 residues. Germline V gene lookup returns CDR1 GTSNPN and CDR2 SVGIG (reference sequence). The CDR3 bases are TGTGCCTGGAGTGTAGCTGTCTTTGAAGCTTTCTTT. This gives the protein CAWSVAVFEAFF.

The chain uses TRBV20-1 and TRBJ1-1; no clear D. Germline CDR1 DFQATT, CDR2 SNEGSKA (reference sequence). V lost 3 bases, J lost 4 bases, and 12 bases lay in between. This CDR3 has 13 amino acids. CDR3 coding DNA: TGCAGTGCTAGTTTTTGGGAGAGCACTGAAGCTTTCTTT. Translated: CSASFWESTEAFF.

The V and J genes are TRBV20-1 and TRBJ1-1, with a tentative D call TRBD1 (5 bases). This CDR3 contains 13 residues. The germline CDR1 and CDR2 sequences are DFQATT and SNEGSKA (reference sequence). V gave up 6 bases and J gave up 1 base, with 12 bases separating them. In DNA, the CDR3 is TGCAGTGCGCCGAAGACAGCGAACACTGAAGCTTTCTTT. This sequence encodes CSAPKTANTEAFF.

The chain couples TRBV4-2 to TRBJ1-4; tentatively, D is TRBD1 (6 bases). V lost 0 bases to trimming and J lost 8 bases, with 16 bases between them. CDR3 length equals 16 residues. Germline loops: CDR1 LGHNA, CDR2 YNFKEQ. This CDR3 reads CASSQEGGTFPEKLFF. The CDR3, as DNA: TGTGCCAGCAGCCAAGAAGGGGGGACTTTTCCCGAAAAACTGTTTTTT.

This clonotype appeared once. The rearrangement joins TRBV3-1 to TRBJ2-3; the match to TRBD2 covers 11 bases. This CDR3 is built from 14 residues. Germline trimming cut 6 bases from V and 1 base from J; bases unmatched to any gene: 0. Looked up from germline, CDR1 is LGHDT and CDR2 is YNNKEL (reference sequence). The CDR3 DNA sequence: TGTGCCAGCAGGACTAGCGGGGGCACAGATACGCAGTATTTT. It specifies CASRTSGGTDTQYF.

The genes are TRBV7-8 and TRBJ2-7; unclear D gene. Germline V gene lookup returns CDR1 SGHVS and CDR2 FQNEAQ. The CDR3 extends over 13 amino acids. V was clipped by 3 bases and J by 4 bases, with 10 bases between them. The CDR3 DNA sequence: TGTGCCAGCAGCTTGAGCTATAGTTACGAGCAGTACTTC. Protein product: CASSLSYSYEQYF.

The V gene is TRBV12-3 or TRBV12-4, the J gene TRBJ2-7, with 7 bases aligning to TRBD1. The CDR3 extends over 14 amino acids. The trim removed 6 bases at V and 2 bases at J, leaving 7 bases unmatched. For the CDR3, the DNA is TGTGCCAGCAGACCTTCACAGGGGCCCTACGAGCAGTACTTC. Residues: CASRPSQGPYEQYF.

The genes are TRBV30 and TRBJ1-4, with 8 positions matching TRBD1. This CDR3 is 13 amino acids long. Germline lookup yields CDR1 GTSNPN and CDR2 SVGIG (reference sequence). V trimming: 3 bases; J trimming: 8 bases; junction bases outside the gene matches: 5. The CDR3 reads CAWRQGAEEKLFF. CDR3 DNA: TGTGCCTGGAGGCAGGGGGCTGAGGAAAAACTGTTTTTT.

V gene TRBV6-6 combines with J gene TRBJ2-7; no firm D call. The CDR3 runs to 14 residues. The V end was cut by 4 bases, the J end by 6 bases, with 16 bases between. CDR1 is MNHNY and CDR2 is SVGAGI in the germline V gene (reference sequence). CDR3: CASSSAPRRPEQYF. In nucleotides, the CDR3 is TGTGCCAGCAGTTCTGCTCCCCGAAGGCCCGAGCAGTACTTC.

V usage is TRBV7-2 and J usage is TRBJ2-2, with no clear D. Germline V gene lookup returns CDR1 SGHTA and CDR2 FQGNSA. Between the trimmed V and J ends, which lost 5 bases and 6 bases, there was a span of 13 bases. The CDR3 is made up of 14 amino acids. The CDR3 reads CASSLRYVAGELFF. The CDR3 DNA reads TGTGCCAGCAGCCTTAGATACGTGGCCGGGGAGCTGTTTTTT.

This chain connects TRBV12-3 or TRBV12-4 to TRBJ2-3; TRBD2 matches 12 bases. The CDR3 has 18 residues. V lost 0 bases to trimming and J lost 2 bases; unmatched junction nucleotides: 6. CDR3 sequence: CASSLALRLAGDTDTQYF. In nucleotides, the CDR3 is TGTGCCAGCAGTTTAGCTTTGAGACTAGCGGGGGACACAGATACGCAGTATTTT.